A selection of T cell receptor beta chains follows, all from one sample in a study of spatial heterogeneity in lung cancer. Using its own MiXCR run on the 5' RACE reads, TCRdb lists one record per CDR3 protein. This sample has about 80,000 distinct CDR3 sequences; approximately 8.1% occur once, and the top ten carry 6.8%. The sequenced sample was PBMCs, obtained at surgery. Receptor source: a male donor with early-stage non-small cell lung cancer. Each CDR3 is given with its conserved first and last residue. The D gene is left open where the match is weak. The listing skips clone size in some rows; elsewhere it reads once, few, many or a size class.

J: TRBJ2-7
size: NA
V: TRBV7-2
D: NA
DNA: TGTGCCAGCAGCCTGCGTATCCGGGAGCAGTACTTC
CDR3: CASSLRIREQYF

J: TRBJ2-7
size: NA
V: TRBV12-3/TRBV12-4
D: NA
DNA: TGTGCCAGCAGTTTAACACAGGGATCCGAGCAGTACTTC
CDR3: CASSLTQGSEQYF

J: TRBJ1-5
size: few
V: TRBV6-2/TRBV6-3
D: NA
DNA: TGTGCCAGCGGTCGGAGCAATCAGCCCCAGCATTTT
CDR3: CASGRSNQPQHF

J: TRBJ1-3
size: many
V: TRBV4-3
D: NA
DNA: TGCGCCAGCAGCCAAGATGAGTCCGGGAGTGGAAACACCATATATTTT
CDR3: CASSQDESGSGNTIYF

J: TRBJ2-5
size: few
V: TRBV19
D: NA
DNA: TGTGCCAGTAGCTTTCAGGGACCACGGGGGACCCAGTACTTC
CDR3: CASSFQGPRGTQYF

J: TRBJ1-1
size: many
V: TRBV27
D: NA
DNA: TGTGCCAGCAGTTTATCCATCGGGCCTCTCACTGAAGCTTTCTTT
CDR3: CASSLSIGPLTEAFF

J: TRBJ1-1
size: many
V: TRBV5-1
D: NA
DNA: TGCGCCAGCAGCCAGAGGACAGATGATGAAGCTTTCTTT
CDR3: CASSQRTDDEAFF

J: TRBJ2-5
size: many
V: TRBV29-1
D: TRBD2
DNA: TGCAGCGTGATGGGACTAGCGCTGGAGACCCAGTACTTC
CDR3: CSVMGLALETQYF

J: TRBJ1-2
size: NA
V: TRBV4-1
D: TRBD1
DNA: TGCGCCAGCAGCCAAGCCACGACAGGGGCGGACTATGGCTACACCTTC
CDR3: CASSQATTGADYGYTF

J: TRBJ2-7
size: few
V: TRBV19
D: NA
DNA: TGTGCCAGTAGTATCGATTCACAGAGCTCCTACGAGCAGTACTTC
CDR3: CASSIDSQSSYEQYF

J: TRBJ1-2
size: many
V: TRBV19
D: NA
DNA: TGTGCCAGTAAAACAGAGTCCGGTGGCTACACCTTC
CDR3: CASKTESGGYTF

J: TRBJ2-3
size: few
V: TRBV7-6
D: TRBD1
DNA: TGTGCCAGCAGCGTGGACAGGGGATTGGATACGCAGTATTTT
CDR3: CASSVDRGLDTQYF

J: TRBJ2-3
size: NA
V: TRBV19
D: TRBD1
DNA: TGTGCCAGTAACCAACAGGGGACAGATACGCAGTATTTT
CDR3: CASNQQGTDTQYF

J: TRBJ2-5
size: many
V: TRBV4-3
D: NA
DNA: TGCGCCAGCAGCCAAGATTGGGGCCCGCAAGAGACCCAGTACTTC
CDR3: CASSQDWGPQETQYF

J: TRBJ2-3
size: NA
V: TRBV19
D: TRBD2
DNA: TGTGCCAGTAGTACCAGACTAGCGGGAGAGGCAGATACGCAGTATTTT
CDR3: CASSTRLAGEADTQYF

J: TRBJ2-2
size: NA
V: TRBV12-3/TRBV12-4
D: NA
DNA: TGTGCCAGCAGTTCTATCCAGTCCGGGGAGCTGTTTTTT
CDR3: CASSSIQSGELFF

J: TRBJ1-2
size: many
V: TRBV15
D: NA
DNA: TGTGCCACCAGCAGAGATGGCGGGCGCTACGGCTACACCTTC
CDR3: CATSRDGGRYGYTF

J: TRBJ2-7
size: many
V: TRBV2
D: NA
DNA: TGTGCCAGCAGTGACTTCCGGGTCGAGCAGTACTTC
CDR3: CASSDFRVEQYF

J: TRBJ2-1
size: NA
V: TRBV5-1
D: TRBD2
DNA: TGCGCCAGCAGCTTGGGGGAACTAGCGGGAGGTCGTTACAATGAGCAGTTCTTC
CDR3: CASSLGELAGGRYNEQFF

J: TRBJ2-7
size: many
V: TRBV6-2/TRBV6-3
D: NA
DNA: TGTGCCAGCAGTTACGGGCAGGCGACCGAGCAGTACTTC
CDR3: CASSYGQATEQYF

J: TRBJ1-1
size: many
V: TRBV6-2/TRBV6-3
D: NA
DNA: TGTGCCAGCAGTTACGTGGCAGGCTCCACTGAAGCTTTCTTT
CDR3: CASSYVAGSTEAFF

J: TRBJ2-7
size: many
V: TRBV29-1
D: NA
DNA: TGCAGCGTCGTACGGGGGCGGGACGGGTCCTACGAGCAGTACTTC
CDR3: CSVVRGRDGSYEQYF

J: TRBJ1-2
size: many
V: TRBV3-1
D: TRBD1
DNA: TGTGCCAGCAGCCAAACGGGACAGGGGACCTATGGCTACACCTTC
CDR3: CASSQTGQGTYGYTF

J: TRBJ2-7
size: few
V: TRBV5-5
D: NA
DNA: TGTGCCAGCAGCTTGAACGGGGAGAGTCCCTACGAGCAGTACTTC
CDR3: CASSLNGESPYEQYF

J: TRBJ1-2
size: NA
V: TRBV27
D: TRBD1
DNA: TGTGCCAGTACTACGGACAGGGAGGGGTATGGCTACACCTTC
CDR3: CASTTDREGYGYTF

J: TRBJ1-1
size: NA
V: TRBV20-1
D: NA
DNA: TGCAGTGCTAGAGACCCCAGGGTCAGTCACACTGAAGCTTTCTTT
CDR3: CSARDPRVSHTEAFF

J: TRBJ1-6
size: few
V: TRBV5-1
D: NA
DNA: TGCGCCAGCAGCCCGGACTCCTATAATTCACCCCTCCACTTT
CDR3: CASSPDSYNSPLHF

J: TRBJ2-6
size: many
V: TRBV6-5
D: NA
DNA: TGTGCCAGCGCCAGTGGGGCCAACGTCCTGACTTTC
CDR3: CASASGANVLTF

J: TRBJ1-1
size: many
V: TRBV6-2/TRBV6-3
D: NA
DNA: TGTGCCAGCAGTATTGCCGGGACAACTGAAGCTTTCTTT
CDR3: CASSIAGTTEAFF

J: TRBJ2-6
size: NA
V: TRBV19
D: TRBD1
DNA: TGTGCCAGTAGTGACTCCGGGACAGGGTATGCCAACGTCCTGACTTTC
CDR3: CASSDSGTGYANVLTF

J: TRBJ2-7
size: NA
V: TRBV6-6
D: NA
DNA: TGTGCCAGCAGTTACCCGAGTTCAACGGGACCCGCTTGGGAGCAGTACTTC
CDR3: CASSYPSSTGPAWEQYF

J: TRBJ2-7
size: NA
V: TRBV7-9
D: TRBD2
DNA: TGTGCCAGCAGCTTAGGACTAGCGGGAGGAACCTACGAGCAGTACTTC
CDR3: CASSLGLAGGTYEQYF